The following is a T cell receptor beta chain sequence with its context. The antigen is unknown. This sample is part of a study of T cell responses to AZD1222 COVID-19 vaccine. Study at large: Some second doses came at about 4 weeks and others at about 12 weeks; these were pooled.

The protocol was immunoSEQ multiplex PCR, while the TCRdb copy is restricted to in-frame clones and leaves out a portion. The sample shows 120,000 or so clones, over 80% of them seen only once. The J segment lost 7 bases and the V segment lost 5 bases, leaving 10 bases of the junction unmatched. This CDR3 comprises 16 residues. Germline loops: CDR1 PRHDT, CDR2 FYEKMQ (reference sequence). Study-level points and caveats: Without day 14 samples, only post-peak T cell repertoires were studied. At baseline, just a handful of AZD1222 recipients tested seropositive. CD4 TCRs linked to vaccination spanned spike, dominating at 160-218 and 743-854.

Specimen: peripheral blood, collected on day 0 of AZD1222 vaccination. The chain is built from TRBV13 and TRBJ2-1; 11 positions match TRBD2. The TCR originated in an adult in good health. The CDR3 here is CASSTRLAGFSNEQFF. CDR3 nucleotide sequence: TGTGCCAGCAGCACCCGACTAGCGGGGTTTTCGAATGAGCAGTTCTTC.